This TCR beta chain appears in the sequencing data of a study of human T cells and chemical hapten exposure. At least ten counts were recorded for this clonotype. Authors' methods: Per sample, the median was 95,638 TCRs, with values from roughly 23,000 to 640,000. Via MiXCR, TCRdb re-called the RACE reads, giving one row per CDR3 protein. TCRdb, not the original authors, processed these V and J calls. The sample has more than 80,000 distinct CDR3 sequences, 10% to 12% seen once. Indicated time point: patch test 3, about 24 weeks after DPC sensitization. Treatment defined: therapeutic diphenylcyclopropenone sensitization with weekly scalp DPC. From germline, CDR1 is DFQATT and CDR2 SNEGSKA (reference sequence). The CDR3 spans 13 residues. V lost 6 bases and J lost 4; bases outside the gene matches: 5.

The TCR originated in a woman in her forties or fifties with alopecia areata. Some clones in this sample may be carry-over from other donors' samples. The chain employs TRBV20-1 and TRBJ1-5; 8 nucleotides align to TRBD1. The specimen was whole blood, collected in connection with sensitization to the hapten diphenylcyclopropenone (DPC). The CDR3 sequence is CSAKTGENQPQHF. The CDR3 bases are TGCAGTGCGAAGACAGGGGAGAATCAGCCCCAGCATTTT.